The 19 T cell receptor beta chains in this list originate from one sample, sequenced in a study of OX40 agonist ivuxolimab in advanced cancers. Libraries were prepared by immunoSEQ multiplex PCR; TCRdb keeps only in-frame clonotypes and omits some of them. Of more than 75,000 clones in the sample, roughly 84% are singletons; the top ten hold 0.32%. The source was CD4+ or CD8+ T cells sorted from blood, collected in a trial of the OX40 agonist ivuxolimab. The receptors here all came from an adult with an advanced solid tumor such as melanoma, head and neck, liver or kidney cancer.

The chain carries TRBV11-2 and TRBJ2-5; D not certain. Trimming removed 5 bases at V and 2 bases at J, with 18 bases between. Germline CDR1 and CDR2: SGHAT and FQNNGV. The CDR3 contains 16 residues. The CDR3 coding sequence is TGTGCCAGCAGCCCGGCCCTGGGCAGCTTGCAAGAGACCCAGTACTTC. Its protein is CASSPALGSLQETQYF.

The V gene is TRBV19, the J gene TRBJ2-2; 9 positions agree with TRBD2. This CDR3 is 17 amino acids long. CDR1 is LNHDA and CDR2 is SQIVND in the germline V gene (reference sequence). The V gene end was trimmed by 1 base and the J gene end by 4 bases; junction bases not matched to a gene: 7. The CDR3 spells CASSIVSRAGGTGELFF. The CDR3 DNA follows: TGTGCCAGTAGTATAGTTTCCCGAGCGGGGGGCACCGGGGAGCTGTTTTTT.

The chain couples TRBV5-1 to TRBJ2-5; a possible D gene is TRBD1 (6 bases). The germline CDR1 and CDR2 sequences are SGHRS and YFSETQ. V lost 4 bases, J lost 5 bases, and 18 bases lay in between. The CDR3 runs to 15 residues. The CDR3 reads CASSTGLNQGETQYF. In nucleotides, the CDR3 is TGCGCCAGCAGCACAGGACTCAACCAGGGGGAGACCCAGTACTTC.

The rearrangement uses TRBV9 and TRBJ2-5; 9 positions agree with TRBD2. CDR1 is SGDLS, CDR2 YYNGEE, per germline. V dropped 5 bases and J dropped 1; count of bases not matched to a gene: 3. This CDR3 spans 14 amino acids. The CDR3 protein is CASSLAGTQETQYF. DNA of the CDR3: TGTGCCAGCAGTCTAGCGGGGACCCAAGAGACCCAGTACTTC.

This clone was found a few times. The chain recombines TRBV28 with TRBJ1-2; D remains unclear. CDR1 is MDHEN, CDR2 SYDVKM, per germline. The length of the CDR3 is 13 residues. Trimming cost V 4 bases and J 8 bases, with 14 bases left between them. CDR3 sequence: CASSWLGFEGYTF. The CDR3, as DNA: TGTGCCAGCAGTTGGTTGGGTTTTGAGGGCTACACCTTC.

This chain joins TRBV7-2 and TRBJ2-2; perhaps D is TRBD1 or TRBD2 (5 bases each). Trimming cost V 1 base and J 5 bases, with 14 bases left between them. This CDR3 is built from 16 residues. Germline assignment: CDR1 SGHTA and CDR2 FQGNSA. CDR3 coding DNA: TGTGCCAGCAGCTTAGGTGGGGACCCAGGAACCGGGGAGCTGTTTTTT. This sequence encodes CASSLGGDPGTGELFF.

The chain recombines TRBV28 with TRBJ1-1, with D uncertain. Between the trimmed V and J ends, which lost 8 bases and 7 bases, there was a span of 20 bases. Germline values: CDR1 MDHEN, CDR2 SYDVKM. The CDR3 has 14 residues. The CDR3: CASLTYAGGREAFF. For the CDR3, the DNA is TGTGCCAGCCTTACTTATGCGGGAGGCCGTGAAGCTTTCTTT.

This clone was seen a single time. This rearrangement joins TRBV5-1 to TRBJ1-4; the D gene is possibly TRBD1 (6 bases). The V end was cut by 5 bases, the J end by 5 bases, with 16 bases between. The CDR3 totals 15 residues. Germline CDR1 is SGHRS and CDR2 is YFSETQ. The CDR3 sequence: CASRGGTGQNEKLFF. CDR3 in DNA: TGCGCCAGCAGGGGCGGCACAGGGCAGAATGAAAAACTGTTTTTT. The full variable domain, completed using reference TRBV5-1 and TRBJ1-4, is KAGVTQTPRYLIKTRGQQVTLSCSPISGHRSVSWYQQTPGQGLQFLFEYFSETQRNKGNFPGRFSGRQFSNSRSEMNVSTLELGDSALYLCASRGGTGQNEKLFFGSGTQLSVL.

The CDR3 DNA reads as TGTGCCAGCAGTAATCGCGTGCATGAAGCTTTCTTT. As protein: CASSNRVHEAFF. The V call is TRBV28, the J call TRBJ1-1; D is uncertain. The V end was cut by 5 bases, the J end by 7 bases, with 11 bases between. Per the germline V gene, CDR1 is MDHEN and CDR2 is SYDVKM. The CDR3 length is 12 residues. The complete variable domain, with remaining parts taken from reference TRBV28 and TRBJ1-1, reads DVKVTQSSRYLVKRTGEKVFLECVQDMDHENMFWYRQDPGLGLRLIYFSYDVKMKEKGDIPEGYSVSREKKERFSLILESASTNQTSMYLCASSNRVHEAFFGQGTRLTVV.

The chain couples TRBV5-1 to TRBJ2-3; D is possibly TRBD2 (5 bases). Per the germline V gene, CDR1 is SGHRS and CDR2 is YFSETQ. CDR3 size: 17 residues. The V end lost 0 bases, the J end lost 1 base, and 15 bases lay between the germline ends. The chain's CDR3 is CASSLVVGELGTDTQYF. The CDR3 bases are TGCGCCAGCAGCTTGGTTGTCGGGGAGTTGGGCACAGATACGCAGTATTTT.

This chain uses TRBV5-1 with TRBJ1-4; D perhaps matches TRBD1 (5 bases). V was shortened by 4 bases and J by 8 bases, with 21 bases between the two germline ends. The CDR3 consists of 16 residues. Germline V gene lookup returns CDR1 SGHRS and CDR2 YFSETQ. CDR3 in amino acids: CASSPGGRGGIEKLFF. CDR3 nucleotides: TGCGCCAGCAGCCCGGGAGGTCGGGGGGGAATCGAAAAACTGTTTTTT.

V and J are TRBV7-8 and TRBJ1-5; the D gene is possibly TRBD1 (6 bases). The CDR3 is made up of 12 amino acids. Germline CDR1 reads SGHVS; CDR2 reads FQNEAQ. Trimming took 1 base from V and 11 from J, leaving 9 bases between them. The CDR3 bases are TGTGCCAGCAGCTTAGGGGAGGGGGCCCAGCATTTT. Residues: CASSLGEGAQHF.

CDR3 DNA sequence: TGTGCCAGCAGTTACTCAAGCTCTGGGGCCAACGTCCTGACTTTC. It specifies CASSYSSSGANVLTF. The chain carries TRBV6-5 and TRBJ2-6; D call uncertain. The CDR3 extends over 15 amino acids. Germline V lookup: CDR1 MNHEY, CDR2 SVGAGI. Trimming stripped 0 bases from V and 0 bases from J, with 3 bases between.

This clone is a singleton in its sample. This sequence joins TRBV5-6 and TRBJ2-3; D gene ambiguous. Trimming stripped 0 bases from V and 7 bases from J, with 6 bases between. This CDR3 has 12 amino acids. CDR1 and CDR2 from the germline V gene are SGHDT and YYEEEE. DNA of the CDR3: TGTGCCAGCAGCTTGGGGGTCAATACGCAGTATTTT. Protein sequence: CASSLGVNTQYF.

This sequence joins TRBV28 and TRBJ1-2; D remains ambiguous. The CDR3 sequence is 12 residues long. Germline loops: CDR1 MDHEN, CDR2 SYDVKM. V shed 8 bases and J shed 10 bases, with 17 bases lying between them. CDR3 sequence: CASRQNPGTYTF. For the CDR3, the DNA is TGTGCCAGCCGACAAAACCCAGGAACCTACACCTTC.

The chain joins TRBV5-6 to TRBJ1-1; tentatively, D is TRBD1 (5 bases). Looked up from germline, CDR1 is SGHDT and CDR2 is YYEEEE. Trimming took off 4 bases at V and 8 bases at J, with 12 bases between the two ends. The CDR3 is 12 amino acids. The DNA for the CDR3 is TGTGCCAGCAGCGATCGACAGCCAGAAGCTTTCTTT. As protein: CASSDRQPEAFF.

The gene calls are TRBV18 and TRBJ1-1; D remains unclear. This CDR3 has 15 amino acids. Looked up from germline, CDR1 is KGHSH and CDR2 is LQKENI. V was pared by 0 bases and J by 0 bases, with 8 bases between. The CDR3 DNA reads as TGTGCCAGCTCACCACCGGGAAGGGTGAACACTGAAGCTTTCTTT. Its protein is CASSPPGRVNTEAFF.

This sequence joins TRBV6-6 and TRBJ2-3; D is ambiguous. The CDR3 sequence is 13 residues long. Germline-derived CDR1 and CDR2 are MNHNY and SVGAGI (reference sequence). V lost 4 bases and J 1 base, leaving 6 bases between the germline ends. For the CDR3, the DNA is TGTGCCAGCAGTTCCCCAGGCACAGATACGCAGTATTTT. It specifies CASSSPGTDTQYF.

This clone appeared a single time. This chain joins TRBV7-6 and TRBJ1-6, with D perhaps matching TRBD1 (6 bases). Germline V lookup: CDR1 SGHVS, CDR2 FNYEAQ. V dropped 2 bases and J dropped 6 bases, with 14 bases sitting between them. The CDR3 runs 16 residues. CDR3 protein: CASSLKTGSSNSPLHF. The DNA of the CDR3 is TGTGCCAGCAGCTTAAAGACAGGCTCTTCTAATTCACCCCTCCACTTT.